This TCR beta chain was captured by sequencing in a study of PD-1 blockade in classical Hodgkin lymphoma. The wider study: Patients in the cohort were put on intravenous nivolumab, 3 mg/kg every 2 weeks.

The data were produced by immunoSEQ multiplex PCR, yet TCRdb's version contains in-frame clones alone and is incomplete. This sample has over 70,000 clones, with approximately 91% found just once. On this clone: Its antigen is as yet unknown.

Germline lookup yields CDR1 MGHDK and CDR2 SYGVNS. V trimming: 8 bases; J trimming: 4 bases; junction bases outside the gene matches: 4. The CDR3 loop spans 14 amino acids. Findings of the study overall: Reported baseline diversity: healthy donors highest, relapsed/refractory patients lowest. Partial responders and progressors had significantly lower baseline TCR diversity. Exclusion removed patients who began nivolumab under 1 year after ASCT.

Every one of the patients relapsed after autologous stem cell transplantation (brentuximab vedotin exposure was variable). Sequencing was performed on peripheral blood mononuclear cells (PBMCs), taken at baseline. The chain combines TRBV25-1 with TRBJ1-3; 11 bases are a match to TRBD1. This receptor was identified in a human donor with classical Hodgkin lymphoma. The CDR3 DNA reads TGTGCCAGCGCGGACAGGGGGCTCGGAAACACCATATATTTT. It is translated as CASADRGLGNTIYF.